This T cell receptor (beta chain) is drawn from a study of T-cell memory formation after mild COVID-19. Findings and caveats of the study: Researchers found some responding clones in pre-infection memory, a sign that cross-reactive memory joined. Whereas later expanders leaned CD4+, clones contracting day 15 to 85 showed a balanced CD4/CD8 makeup.

This clonotype was seen only a few times. The antigen remains undetermined. One entry per CDR3 protein results from TCRdb running MiXCR on the 5' RACE reads. The table has 450,000 or so distinct CDR3 sequences, roughly 20% seen once. CDR3 length equals 16 residues. In germline, CDR1 is SEHNR, CDR2 FQNEAQ (reference sequence). V was trimmed by 4 bases and J by 6 bases, leaving 22 bases between them. Sequences were obtained from PBMCs or a T cell subset sorted from them (not recorded which). The clonotype originates from an adult woman who had mild COVID-19 (a few samples of this study predate the infection). Cell type and time point are not known. The J gene is TRBJ2-7, the V gene TRBV7-9; TRBD2 might be the D (6 bases). CDR3 sequence: CASSYSEGTAPLEQYF. The CDR3 nucleotides are TGTGCCAGCAGCTATTCGGAGGGTACTGCCCCCCTCGAGCAGTACTTC.